The T cell receptor (beta chain) under discussion was sequenced for a study of shared clonotypes between healthy human individuals. The wider study: Each donor contributed plates that comprised three CD4 naive, three CD4 memory, two CD8 naive and one CD8 memory. Study-level results: The generation probabilities recorded for non-shared clonotypes fell below those of clonotypes shared by all four donors.

Regarding this clone: Its cognate antigen is unknown.

The V gene's germline CDR1 is SGHTA and CDR2 FQGTGA. J gave up 1 base and V 2 bases, and 5 bases lay outside the gene matches. The CDR3 extends over 16 amino acids. Genomic DNA (from each subset) was split evenly across several immunoSEQ plates. The protocol was immunoSEQ multiplex PCR, while the TCRdb copy is restricted to in-frame clones and leaves out a portion. The repertoire holds 2 million to 3 million clones, with roughly 93% as singletons. Partitioning of CD4+ cells yielded a CD45RA+ naive subset and a CD45RA-negative memory subset. The sequencing input was naive CD4+ T cells from PBMCs. As to subset: CD45RA+ positively selected. The origin of this receptor is a man younger than 35 in good health. Some clones in this sample may be carry-over from other donors' samples. The chain links TRBV7-3 to TRBJ2-1; 7 nucleotides agree with TRBD1. CDR3 nucleotide sequence: TGTGCCAGCAGCTTATCGGGACAGTTGTCCTACAATGAGCAGTTCTTC. Amino acid sequence: CASSLSGQLSYNEQFF.